This passage covers 17 T cell receptor beta chains from one sample sequenced in a study of Ad26.COV2.S vaccination and SARS-CoV-2 variants. Documented treatment: around 19 received Ad26.COV2.S at low or high dose, single or two shots; several received placebo; per-sample allocation not given. The samples were gathered on day 63 after the first injection of vaccine or placebo. The data were produced by immunoSEQ multiplex PCR, yet TCRdb's version contains in-frame clones alone and is incomplete. The table records under 500,000 clones, 80% to 95% of them present only once. The sample here was peripheral blood, taken in a trial of Ad26.COV2.S vaccine versus placebo. The receptors come from a person between 18 and 65 years old who received the Ad26.COV2.S COVID-19 vaccine or a placebo.

The chain is built from TRBV9 and TRBJ1-2, with TRBD1 identical over 7 bases. CDR3 length equals 13 residues. Germline lookup yields CDR1 SGDLS and CDR2 YYNGEE. J gave up 5 bases and V 4 bases, and 5 bases lay outside the gene matches. The CDR3 sequence is CASSQGGGYGYTF. The CDR3 DNA reads TGTGCCAGCAGCCAGGGGGGAGGATATGGCTACACCTTC.

The chain uses TRBV27 and TRBJ1-2, with TRBD1 identical over 10 bases. CDR3 length: 12 residues. The V gene's germline CDR1 is MNHEY and CDR2 SMNVEV (reference sequence). V shed 6 bases and J 9 bases; nucleotides not matched to a gene: 4. The CDR3 sequence: CASRTGQGRYTF. The CDR3 region has the DNA TGTGCCAGCAGGACGGGACAGGGGCGCTACACCTTC.

This sequence joins TRBV6-2 or TRBV6-3 and TRBJ2-3, with 9 bases matching TRBD2. The V and J ends lost 2 bases and 6 bases, in that order; junction bases with no gene match: 9. CDR1 is MNHEY and CDR2 is SVGEGT in the germline V gene. The CDR3 spans 16 residues. CDR3 residues: CASSYGTSRVADTQYF. CDR3 in DNA: TGTGCCAGCAGTTACGGGACTAGCAGGGTAGCGGATACGCAGTATTTT.

This clone was counted only a few times. The chain links TRBV7-9 to TRBJ1-4; 10 nucleotides align to TRBD1. After removal of 5 bases from V and 7 bases from J, the junction contained 7 bases not matched to a gene. In germline, CDR1 is SEHNR, CDR2 FQNEAQ (reference sequence). The CDR3 is 15 amino acids. In DNA form, the CDR3 reads TGTGCCAGCAGCCGGGGACAGGGGATTAGTGAAAAACTGTTTTTT. Translation gives CASSRGQGISEKLFF.

V usage is TRBV9 and J usage is TRBJ1-3; possible D gene TRBD1, 5 bases. Germline V CDR1 and CDR2: SGDLS, YYNGEE. The V end was cut by 4 bases, the J end by 2 bases, with 10 bases between. The CDR3 contains 14 residues. The DNA of the CDR3 is TGTGCCAGCAGCCCATTGACAGCTGGAAACACCATATATTTT. This sequence encodes CASSPLTAGNTIYF.

This chain uses TRBV29-1 with TRBJ1-1; D perhaps matches TRBD1 (6 bases). CDR1 is SQVTM and CDR2 is ANQGSEA in the germline V gene. The CDR3 is 13 amino acids. The germline V and J ends were trimmed by 4 bases and 2 bases, with 11 bases remaining between them. The CDR3 protein is CSVVSGQNTEAFF. In nucleotides, the CDR3 is TGCAGCGTTGTTTCGGGACAAAACACTGAAGCTTTCTTT.

The rearrangement links TRBV10-2 to TRBJ1-2, with D perhaps matching TRBD1 (6 bases). Germline V CDR1 and CDR2: WSHSY, SAAADI. The CDR3 covers 14 residues. The germline V and J ends were trimmed by 5 bases and 2 bases, with 12 bases remaining between them. CDR3 DNA: TGCGCCAGCAGTAGGGCAGGGGTAAACTATGGCTACACCTTC. This translates into CASSRAGVNYGYTF.

The chain uses TRBV4-1 and TRBJ2-7; D is perhaps TRBD2 (5 bases). This CDR3 comprises 15 residues. V was cut by 0 bases and J by 0 bases, with 9 bases left in between. Germline V gene sequence: CDR1 MGHRA, CDR2 YSYEKL. The CDR3 sequence is CASSQDGVSSYEQYF. CDR3 sequence (DNA): TGCGCCAGCAGCCAAGACGGGGTTAGCTCCTACGAGCAGTACTTC.

The chain carries TRBV7-8 and TRBJ1-5, with no clear D. The germline V gene has CDR1 SGHVS and CDR2 FQNEAQ. V lost 4 bases to trimming and J lost 5 bases, with 24 bases between them. This CDR3 comprises 18 residues. The CDR3 is CASSSRRSVSDEDQPQHF. As DNA, the CDR3 is TGTGCCAGCAGCTCACGGAGGTCAGTTTCTGATGAGGATCAGCCCCAGCATTTT.

This clone was counted between two and nine times. V is TRBV29-1 and J is TRBJ1-2; 7 bases agree with TRBD1. J lost 4 bases, V lost 7 bases, and 9 bases had no gene match. CDR1 and CDR2 (germline): SQVTM, ANQGSEA. The CDR3 totals 13 residues. This CDR3 reads CSERDSVVYGYTF. CDR3 nucleotide sequence: TGCAGCGAAAGGGACAGCGTTGTCTATGGCTACACCTTC.

The genes are TRBV5-6 and TRBJ2-5; 16 bases fit TRBD2. Germline assignment: CDR1 SGHDT and CDR2 YYEEEE. With 6 bases clipped from V and 5 bases from J, the junction kept 7 bases outside the gene matches. The CDR3 consists of 16 residues. The CDR3 nucleotides read TGTGCCAGCAACGCCGGGACTAGCGGGGGGGAGGAGACCCAGTACTTC. Its protein is CASNAGTSGGEETQYF. The variable domain in full, with the rest retrieved from reference TRBV5-6 and TRBJ2-5, is DAGVTQSPTHLIKTRGQQVTLRCSPKSGHDTVSWYQQALGQGPQFIFQYYEEEERQRGNFPDRFSGHQFPNYSSELNVNALLLGDSALYLCASNAGTSGGEETQYFGPGTRLLVL.

The chain recombines TRBV28 with TRBJ1-1; no clear D. The germline gives CDR1 MDHEN, CDR2 SYDVKM. Deletions cut 1 base from V and 4 bases from J, with 4 bases between. The CDR3 consists of 12 residues. The CDR3 here is CASSLSVTEAFF. The CDR3 bases are TGTGCCAGCAGTTTATCAGTCACTGAAGCTTTCTTT.

The sample holds one count of this clone. J is TRBJ2-3 and V is TRBV6-6, with 7 nucleotides matching TRBD1. The CDR3 consists of 15 residues. CDR1 is MNHNY and CDR2 is SVGAGI in the germline V gene (reference sequence). The junction had 10 bases not matched to a gene; V was cut back by 7 bases and J by 3 bases. The CDR3 coding sequence is TGTGCCAGCAAGGATACAGGGGCGAGAACAGATACGCAGTATTTT. It translates to CASKDTGARTDTQYF.

Concerning this clone: The same CDR3 also results from other DNA sequences found in this sample. The gene calls are TRBV7-2 and TRBJ2-1; D call uncertain. The CDR3 runs 14 residues. Germline loops: CDR1 SGHTA, CDR2 FQGNSA. V shed 3 bases and J shed 1 base, with 7 bases lying between them. In DNA form, the CDR3 reads TGTGCCAGCAGCTTCGGCAGTTCCTACAATGAGCAGTTCTTC. This encodes CASSFGSSYNEQFF.

This chain joins TRBV3-1 (or the pseudogene TRBV3-2) and TRBJ1-2; unclear D gene. This CDR3 comprises 13 residues. Trimming left V 2 bases short and J 5 bases short, with 9 bases between. Per germline, CDR1 LGHDT and CDR2 YNNKEL (reference sequence). The CDR3 spells CASSQYQFYGYTF. The CDR3 nucleotides are TGTGCCAGCAGCCAATATCAGTTTTATGGCTACACCTTC.

The V call is TRBV27, the J call TRBJ2-3; no clear D gene. This CDR3 contains 13 residues. Germline loops: CDR1 MNHEY, CDR2 SMNVEV (reference sequence). Trimming took 6 bases from V and 6 from J, leaving 13 bases between them. CDR3 amino acids: CASRMRRLDTQYF. CDR3 nucleotides: TGTGCCAGCAGAATGAGACGGTTGGATACGCAGTATTTT.

This chain links TRBV7-9 with TRBJ1-6; D is possibly TRBD1 (6 bases). The CDR3 spans 17 residues. Germline V gene data show CDR1 as SEHNR and CDR2 as FQNEAQ (reference sequence). V was cut by 4 bases and J by 4 bases, with 17 bases left in between. CDR3 nucleotides: TGTGCCAGCAGCTCCGACAGATCAGGGGTTTATAATTCACCCCTCCACTTT. Translating gives CASSSDRSGVYNSPLHF.